This T cell receptor (beta chain) was sequenced in a study of T cells in women clearing cervical HPV infection. Between the trimmed V and J ends, which lost 1 base and 4 bases, there was a span of 13 bases. The CDR3 is made up of 15 amino acids. Germline V CDR1 and CDR2: MNHNS, SASEGT. About this clone: What it recognizes is unknown. The CDR3 is cut off 3 residues early in the read; its end comes from the germline J gene.

Overall study results and limits: Cases carried less TRBV6-7 than controls: about 0.1% versus 0.15%. T-cell numbers per sample were unknown and may explain richness differences.

Repertoires were generated with immunoSEQ multiplex PCR, while TCRdb's copy carries only in-frame clones and drops some. The sample spans about 23,000 clones; the ten largest clones claim less than 30%. The TCR was taken from a woman aged 18-70 years with a cervical HPV16 infection that either progressed to CIN3+ or cleared (not recorded which). V is TRBV6-1 and J is TRBJ2-5; D is possibly TRBD2 (6 bases). The sample consisted of blood buffy coat. CDR3 sequence: CASSEVFGGPETQYF. The part of the CDR3 DNA that was read is TGTGCCAGCAGTGAAGTTTTCGGGGGTCCAGAGACC.